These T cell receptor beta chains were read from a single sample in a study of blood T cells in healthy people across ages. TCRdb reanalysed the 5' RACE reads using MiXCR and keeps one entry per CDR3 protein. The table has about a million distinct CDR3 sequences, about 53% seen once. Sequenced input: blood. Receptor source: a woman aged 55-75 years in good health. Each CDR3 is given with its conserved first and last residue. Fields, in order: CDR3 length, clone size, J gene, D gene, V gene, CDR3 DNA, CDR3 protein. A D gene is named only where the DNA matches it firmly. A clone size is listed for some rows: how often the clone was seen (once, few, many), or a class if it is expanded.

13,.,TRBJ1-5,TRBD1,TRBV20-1,TGCAGTGCTGGGGGACAGGGAAATCGGCCCCAGCATTTT,CSAGGQGNRPQHF
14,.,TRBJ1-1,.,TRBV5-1,TGCGCCAGCAGCCCGGAGACCAATACCCGTATAGCTTTCTTT,CASSPETNTRIAFF
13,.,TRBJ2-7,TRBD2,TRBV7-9,TGTGCCAGCAGACCAATGACTAGCTTCGAGCAGTACTTC,CASRPMTSFEQYF
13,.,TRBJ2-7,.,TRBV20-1,TGCAGTGCTAGAGATGGGAGTCGAAACGAGCAGTACTTC,CSARDGSRNEQYF
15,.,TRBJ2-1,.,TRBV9,TGTGCCAGCAGCGGGAGTCAGGGTCAAGGGAATGAGCAGTTCTTC,CASSGSQGQGNEQFF
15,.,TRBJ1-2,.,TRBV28,TGTGCCAGCAGCGTACTGGCGGACAGAAACTATGGCTACACCTTC,CASSVLADRNYGYTF
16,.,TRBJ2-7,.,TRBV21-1,TGTGCCAGCAGCGGGACTGTAGGGGATAGGGACTACGAGCAGTACTTC,CASSGTVGDRDYEQYF
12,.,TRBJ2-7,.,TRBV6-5,TGTGCCAGCAGTCCGGACATCTTTGAGCAGTACTTC,CASSPDIFEQYF
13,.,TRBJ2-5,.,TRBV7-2,TGTGCCAGCCAATTCAGCAGGGTCGCTGAGCAGTACTTC,CASQFSRVAEQYF
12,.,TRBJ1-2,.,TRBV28,TGTGCCAGCAAAATCGCGGACTATGGCTACACCTTC,CASKIADYGYTF
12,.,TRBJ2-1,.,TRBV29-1,TGCAGCGTTGATCAGGGAGCAAATGAGCAGTTCTTC,CSVDQGANEQFF
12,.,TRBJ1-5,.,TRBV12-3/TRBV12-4,TGTGCCAGCAGTCGGGGCGGGCAGCCCCAGCATTTT,CASSRGGQPQHF
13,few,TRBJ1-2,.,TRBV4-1,TGCGCCAGCAGCCAAGAACCTGCCTATGGCTACACCTTC,CASSQEPAYGYTF
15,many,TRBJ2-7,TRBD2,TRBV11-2,TGTGCCAGCAGCTTGTCGACTAGCGCCTACTACGAGCAGTACTTC,CASSLSTSAYYEQYF
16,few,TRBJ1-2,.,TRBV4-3,TGCGCCAGCAGCCAAGATCTAACATCCCCCCACTATGGCTACACCTTC,CASSQDLTSPHYGYTF
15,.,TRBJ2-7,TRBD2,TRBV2,TGTGCCAGCAGTGCACAGCGGGGGGCCCGCGGCGAGCAGTACTTC,CASSAQRGARGEQYF
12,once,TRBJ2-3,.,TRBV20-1,TGCAGTGCCCGCCCTCAGGGCGGGACGCAGTATTTT,CSARPQGGTQYF
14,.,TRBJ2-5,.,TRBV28,TGTGCCAGCAGATACAGGGTCAACCAAGAGACCCAGTACTTC,CASRYRVNQETQYF
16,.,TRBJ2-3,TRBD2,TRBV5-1,TGCGCCAGCAGCTTGGCCCGGACTAGCGGGGCAGATACGCAGTATTTT,CASSLARTSGADTQYF
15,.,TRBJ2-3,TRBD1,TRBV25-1,TGTGCCAGCAGTGAATGGGGACAGGGCACAGATACGCAGTATTTT,CASSEWGQGTDTQYF
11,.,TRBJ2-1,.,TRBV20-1,TGCAGTGCCGCTTGGGTGAATGAGCAGTTCTTC,CSAAWVNEQFF
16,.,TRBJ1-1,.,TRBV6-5,TGTGCCAGCAGTTACTCTTTGGTTGCTGGGAGCACTGAAGCTTTCTTT,CASSYSLVAGSTEAFF
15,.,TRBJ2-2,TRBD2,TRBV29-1,TGCAGCGTTGCGGGCACTAGCGGGAGCGGCGGGGAGCTGTTTTTT,CSVAGTSGSGGELFF
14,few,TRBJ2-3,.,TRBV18,TGTGCCAGCTCACCACCATCCGCGTGGGATACGCAGTATTTT,CASSPPSAWDTQYF
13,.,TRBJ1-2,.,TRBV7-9,TGTGCCAGCAGCTTATTACAGAGCTATGGCTACACCTTC,CASSLLQSYGYTF
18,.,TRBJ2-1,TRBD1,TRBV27,TGTGCCAGCAGTTTATCGACGGGGACAGTCAACCGCTACAATGAGCAGTTCTTC,CASSLSTGTVNRYNEQFF
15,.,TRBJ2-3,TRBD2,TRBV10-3,TGTGCCATCAGTGAGAACGGACTAGCGGGGGATACGCAGTATTTT,CAISENGLAGDTQYF
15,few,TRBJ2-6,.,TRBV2,TGTGCCAGCCAGGTGACCCTCTCTGGGGCCAACGTCCTGACTTTC,CASQVTLSGANVLTF
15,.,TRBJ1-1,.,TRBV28,TGTGCCAGCAGATCCCCAGAGGGGCCGGGCACTGAAGCTTTCTTT,CASRSPEGPGTEAFF
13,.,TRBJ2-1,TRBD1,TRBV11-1,TGTGCCAGCAGCCGCAGGGGGAACAATGAGCAGTTCTTC,CASSRRGNNEQFF
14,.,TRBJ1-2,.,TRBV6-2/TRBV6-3,TGTGCCAGCAGTGCCGGCGGACTAAACTATGGCTACACCTTC,CASSAGGLNYGYTF